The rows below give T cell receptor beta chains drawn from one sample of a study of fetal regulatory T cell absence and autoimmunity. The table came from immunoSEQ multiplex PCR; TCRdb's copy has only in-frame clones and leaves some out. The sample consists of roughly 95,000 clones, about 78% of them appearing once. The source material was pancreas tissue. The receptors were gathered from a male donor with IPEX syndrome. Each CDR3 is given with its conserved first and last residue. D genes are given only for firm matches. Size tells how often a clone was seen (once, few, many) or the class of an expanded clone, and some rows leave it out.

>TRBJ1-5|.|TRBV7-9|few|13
CASTKGGDQPQHF
TGTGCCAGCACCAAGGGCGGGGATCAGCCCCAGCATTTT
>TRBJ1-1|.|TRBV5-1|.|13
CASSFRMNTEAFF
TGCGCCAGCAGCTTTCGAATGAACACTGAAGCTTTCTTT
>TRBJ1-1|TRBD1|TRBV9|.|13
CASTPWEGAAAFF
TGTGCCAGCACCCCCTGGGAGGGGGCGGCGGCTTTCTTT
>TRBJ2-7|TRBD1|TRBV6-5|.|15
CASSSPGQGHYEQYF
TGTGCCAGCAGTTCCCCGGGACAGGGTCACTACGAGCAGTACTTC
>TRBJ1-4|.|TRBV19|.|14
CASSLALPGEKLFF
TGTGCCAGTAGTCTCGCGCTACCTGGGGAAAAACTGTTTTTT
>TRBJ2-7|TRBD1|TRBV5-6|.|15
CASSHGQGPFYEQYF
TGTGCCAGCAGCCACGGACAGGGGCCCTTCTACGAGCAGTACTTC
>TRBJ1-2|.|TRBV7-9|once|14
CASSLGQGSYGYTF
TGTGCCAGCAGCTTAGGTCAGGGGTCCTATGGCTACACCTTC
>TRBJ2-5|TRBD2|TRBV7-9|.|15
CASSPRLALRETQYF
TGTGCCAGCAGCCCTAGACTAGCCCTGCGGGAGACCCAGTACTTC
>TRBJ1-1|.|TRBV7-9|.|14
CASSLVSGWTEAFF
TGTGCCAGCAGCTTAGTCTCGGGGTGGACTGAAGCTTTCTTT
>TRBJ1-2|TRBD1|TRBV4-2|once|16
CASSQDSDRGIYGYTF
TGTGCCAGCAGCCAAGATTCGGACAGGGGAATCTATGGCTACACCTTC
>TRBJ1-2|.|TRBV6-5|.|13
CASSYQGGYGYTF
TGTGCCAGCAGTTATCAGGGCGGGTATGGCTACACCTTC
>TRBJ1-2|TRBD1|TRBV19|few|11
CASEGRGGYTF
TGTGCCAGCGAAGGCAGGGGGGGCTACACCTTC
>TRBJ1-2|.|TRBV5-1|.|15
CASSLALRPNYGYTF
TGCGCCAGCAGCTTGGCCCTTCGCCCGAACTATGGCTACACCTTC
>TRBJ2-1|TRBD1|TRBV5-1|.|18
CASSQGSAGGPSYNEQFF
TGCGCCAGCAGCCAGGGGTCCGCAGGGGGACCCTCCTACAATGAGCAGTTCTTC
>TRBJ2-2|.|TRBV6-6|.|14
CASRSGLTTGELFF
TGTGCCAGCAGGAGCGGGTTAACCACCGGGGAGCTGTTTTTT
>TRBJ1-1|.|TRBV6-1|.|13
CASSEGPFTEAFF
TGTGCCAGCAGTGAAGGACCTTTCACTGAAGCTTTCTTT
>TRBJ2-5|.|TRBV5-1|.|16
CASSLVPDTVQETQYF
TGCGCCAGCAGCTTGGTCCCCGACACCGTACAAGAGACCCAGTACTTC
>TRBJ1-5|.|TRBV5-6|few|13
CASSPGGSQPQHF
TGTGCCAGCAGCCCGGGGGGTTCTCAGCCCCAGCATTTT
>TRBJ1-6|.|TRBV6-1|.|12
CASGQGRAPLHF
TGTGCCAGCGGGCAGGGGAGGGCACCCCTCCACTTT
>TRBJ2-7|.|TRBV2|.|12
CASSAVGLEQYF
TGTGCCAGCAGCGCCGTTGGGCTTGAGCAGTACTTC
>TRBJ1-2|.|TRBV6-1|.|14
CASRPSGARDGYTF
TGTGCCAGCAGACCCTCGGGGGCTCGGGATGGCTACACCTTC
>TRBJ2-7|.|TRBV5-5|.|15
CATKIAVSRSYEQYF
TGTGCCACCAAAATAGCGGTAAGCCGATCCTACGAGCAGTACTTC
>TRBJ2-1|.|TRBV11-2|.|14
CASSKGSSYNEQFF
TGTGCCAGCTCCAAGGGTAGCTCCTACAATGAGCAGTTCTTC
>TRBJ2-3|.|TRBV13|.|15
CASSVAGTRTDTQYF
TGTGCCAGCAGCGTGGCCGGGACGAGGACAGATACGCAGTATTTT
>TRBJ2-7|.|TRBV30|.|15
CAWSFGTKNSYEQYF
TGTGCCTGGAGTTTCGGGACAAAAAACTCCTACGAGCAGTACTTC
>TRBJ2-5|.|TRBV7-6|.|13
CASSPPAQETQYF
TGTGCCAGCAGCCCCCCGGCTCAAGAGACCCAGTACTTC
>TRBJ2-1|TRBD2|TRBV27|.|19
CASSLSPLARRSSYNEQFF
TGTGCCAGCAGTCTTTCCCCACTAGCGCGAAGGAGCTCCTACAATGAGCAGTTCTTC
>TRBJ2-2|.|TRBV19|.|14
CASSISQNTGELFF
TGTGCCAGTAGTATTAGTCAGAACACCGGGGAGCTGTTTTTT
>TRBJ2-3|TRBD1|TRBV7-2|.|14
CASSQDRGDDTQYF
TGTGCCAGCAGCCAAGACAGGGGCGACGATACGCAGTATTTT
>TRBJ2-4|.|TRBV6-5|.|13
CASSYRAKNIQYF
TGTGCCAGCAGTTACAGGGCCAAAAACATTCAGTACTTC
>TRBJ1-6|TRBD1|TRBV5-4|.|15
CASSTRTGYNSPLHF
TGTGCCAGCAGCACCCGGACAGGGTATAATTCACCCCTCCACTTT
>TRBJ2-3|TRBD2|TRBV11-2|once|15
CASRSTSGRPDTQYF
TGTGCCAGCAGGTCTACTAGCGGGAGGCCAGATACGCAGTATTTT
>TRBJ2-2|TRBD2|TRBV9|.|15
CASSLRGGRTGELFF
TGTGCCAGCAGCTTACGGGGGGGCCGCACCGGGGAGCTGTTTTTT
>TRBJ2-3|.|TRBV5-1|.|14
CASLKGGDTDTQYF
TGCGCCAGCCTAAAGGGGGGGGACACAGATACGCAGTATTTT
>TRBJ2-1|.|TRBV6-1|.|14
CASIRVSGYNEQFF
TGTGCCAGCATTCGGGTTTCCGGCTACAATGAGCAGTTCTTC
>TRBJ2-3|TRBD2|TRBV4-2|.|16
CASSQDSGSSTDTQYF
TGTGCCAGCAGCCAAGATAGCGGGAGCAGCACAGATACGCAGTATTTT